This TCR beta chain came from a study of Ad26.COV2.S vaccination and SARS-CoV-2 variants. Treatment of the sample: some 20 received Ad26.COV2.S at low or high dose, single or two shots; about five received placebo; per-sample allocation not given. Specimens were obtained on day 63 following the first vaccine or placebo injection. Only in-frame clones appear in the TCRdb table, and some are missing; sequencing was by immunoSEQ multiplex PCR. The table has over 300,000 clones, roughly 80% seen once. A single count supports this clone. V was trimmed by 7 bases and J by 1 base, leaving 5 bases between them. Germline-derived CDR1 and CDR2 are SGHRS and YFSETQ. The CDR3 length is 11 residues.

The sample here was peripheral blood, taken in a trial of Ad26.COV2.S vaccine versus placebo. V usage is TRBV5-1 and J usage is TRBJ1-1; D call uncertain. The sequence derives from a person between 18 and 65 years old who received the Ad26.COV2.S COVID-19 vaccine or a placebo. The CDR3 bases are TGCGCCAGCGCCGGGAACACTGAAGCTTTCTTT. The encoded protein is CASAGNTEAFF.